This TCR beta chain was identified in a study of OX40 agonist ivuxolimab in advanced cancers. Germline CDR1 is MNHNY and CDR2 is SVGAGI (reference sequence). V was pared by 6 bases and J by 4 bases, with 14 bases between. This CDR3 has 14 residues. The table came from immunoSEQ multiplex PCR; TCRdb's copy has only in-frame clones and leaves some out. The sample lists about 77,000 clones; approximately 92% were seen once. The V gene is TRBV6-6, the J gene TRBJ2-3, with a tentative D call TRBD1 (6 bases). The clonotype originates from an adult with an advanced solid tumor such as melanoma, head and neck, liver or kidney cancer. The specimen comprised CD4+ or CD8+ T cells sorted from blood, sampled in a trial of the OX40 agonist ivuxolimab. CDR3 sequence reads: CASRLDSLADTQYF. CDR3 bases: TGTGCCAGCAGATTGGACAGTCTCGCAGATACGCAGTATTTT.